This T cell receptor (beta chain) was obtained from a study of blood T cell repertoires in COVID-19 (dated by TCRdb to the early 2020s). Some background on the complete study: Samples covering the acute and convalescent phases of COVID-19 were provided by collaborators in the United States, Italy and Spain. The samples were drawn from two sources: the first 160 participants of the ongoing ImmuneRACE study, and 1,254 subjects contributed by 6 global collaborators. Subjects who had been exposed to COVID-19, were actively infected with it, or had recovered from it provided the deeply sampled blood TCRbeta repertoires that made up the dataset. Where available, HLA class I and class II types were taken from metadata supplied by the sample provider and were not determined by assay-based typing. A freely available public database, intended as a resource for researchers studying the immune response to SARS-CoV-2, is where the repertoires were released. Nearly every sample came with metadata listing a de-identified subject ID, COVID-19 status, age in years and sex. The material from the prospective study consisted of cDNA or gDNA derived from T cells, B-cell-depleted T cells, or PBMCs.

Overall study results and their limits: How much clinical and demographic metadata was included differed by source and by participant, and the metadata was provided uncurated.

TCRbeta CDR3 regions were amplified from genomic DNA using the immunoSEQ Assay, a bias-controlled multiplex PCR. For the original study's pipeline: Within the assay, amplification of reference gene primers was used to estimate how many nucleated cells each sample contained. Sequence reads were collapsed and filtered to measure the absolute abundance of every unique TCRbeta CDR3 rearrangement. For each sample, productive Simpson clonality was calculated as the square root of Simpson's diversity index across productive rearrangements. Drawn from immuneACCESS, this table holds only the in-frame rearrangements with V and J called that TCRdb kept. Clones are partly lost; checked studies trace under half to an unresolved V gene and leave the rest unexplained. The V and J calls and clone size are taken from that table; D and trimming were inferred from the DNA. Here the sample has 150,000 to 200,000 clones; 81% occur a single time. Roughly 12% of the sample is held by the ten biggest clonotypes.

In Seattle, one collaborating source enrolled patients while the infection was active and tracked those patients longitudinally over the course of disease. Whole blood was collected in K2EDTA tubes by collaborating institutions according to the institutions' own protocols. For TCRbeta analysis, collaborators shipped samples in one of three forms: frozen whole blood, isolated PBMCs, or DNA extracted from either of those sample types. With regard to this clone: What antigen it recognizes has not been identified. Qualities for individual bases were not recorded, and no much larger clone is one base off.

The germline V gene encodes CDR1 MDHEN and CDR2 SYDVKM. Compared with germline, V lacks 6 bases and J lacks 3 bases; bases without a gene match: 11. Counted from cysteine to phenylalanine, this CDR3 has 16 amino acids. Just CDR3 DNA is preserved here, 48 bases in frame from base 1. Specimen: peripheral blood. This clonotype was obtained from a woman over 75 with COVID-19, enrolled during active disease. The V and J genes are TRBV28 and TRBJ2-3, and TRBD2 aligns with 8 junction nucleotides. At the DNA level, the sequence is TGTGCCAGCAGCCCAGGCCCGGGACTAGTAACAGATACGCAGTATTTT. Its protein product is CASSPGPGLVTDTQYF.